Sequencing of this T cell receptor beta chain was carried out in a study of T cells in Graves' hyperthyroidism and ophthalmopathy. Findings and caveats of the study: Ophthalmopathy stood apart from stable hyperthyroidism in a 13 V-J model.

Turning to this clonotype: What it binds is unknown.

RNA transcripts provided the source from which TCR beta CDR3 regions were amplified. First-round RT-PCR of the TCR CDR3 relied on the HTBI primer set. TCRdb recomputed calls from the multiplex PCR reads with MiXCR, one row per CDR3 protein. The profile covers fewer than 900,000 distinct CDR3 sequences, with roughly 20% appearing a single time and roughly 17% taken by the ten largest. The material sequenced was blood. The sequence came from a woman aged 45-60 years with Graves' hyperthyroidism that later progressed to Graves' ophthalmopathy.

The CDR3 reads CASSEAAGRNTEAFF. Written as DNA, the CDR3 is TGTGCCAGCAGTGAAGCGGCGGGGAGGAACACTGAAGCTTTCTTT. The chain joins TRBV6-1 to TRBJ1-1, with unresolved D. Trimming pared 0 bases from V and 1 base from J, leaving 9 bases between. Germline-derived CDR1 and CDR2 are MNHNS and SASEGT. The CDR3 contains 15 residues.